This passage covers 24 T cell receptor beta chains from one sample sequenced in a study of blood T cell repertoires in COVID-19. Assay: immunoSEQ multiplex PCR; the TCRdb copy retains only in-frame clones and omits some. Among some 150,000 clones listed, roughly 81% were seen once. Material: peripheral blood. The origin of the receptors is a middle-aged man with acute or convalescent COVID-19.

The sample holds a few counts of this clone. The V gene is TRBV15, the J gene TRBJ2-7; tentatively, D is TRBD2 (6 bases). In germline, CDR1 is LNHNV, CDR2 YYDKDF (reference sequence). This CDR3 is built from 15 residues. Trimming took 1 base from V and 6 from J, leaving 16 bases between them. The CDR3 DNA is TGTGCCACCAGCAGAGGCTCGGGAGAAGTCTTCGAGCAGTACTTC. Translation gives CATSRGSGEVFEQYF.

This clone occurred a few times. The chain recombines TRBV27 with TRBJ2-7; tentative D call: TRBD1 (6 bases). V gave up 8 bases and J gave up 5 bases, with 28 bases separating them. CDR3 length: 17 amino acids. Per germline, CDR1 MNHEY and CDR2 SMNVEV (reference sequence). The DNA of the CDR3 is TGTGCCAGCCATTCAGGGGAATTGGTGGTAGGGGCGAACGAGCAGTACTTC. This codes for CASHSGELVVGANEQYF.

The chain is built from TRBV11-2 and TRBJ1-5; 10 positions agree with TRBD1. CDR3 length: 14 residues. The V gene end was trimmed by 5 bases and the J gene end by 5 bases; junction bases not matched to a gene: 3. CDR1 is SGHAT and CDR2 is FQNNGV in the germline V gene. CDR3 loop: CASSPDRGDQPQHF. The CDR3 bases are TGTGCCAGCAGCCCGGACAGGGGGGATCAGCCCCAGCATTTT.

This clone was seen only once. The V and J genes are TRBV4-1 and TRBJ1-2; TRBD1 aligns across 7 bases. CDR3 length equals 14 residues. V lost 5 bases and J lost 5; bases outside the gene matches: 8. From germline, CDR1 is MGHRA and CDR2 YSYEKL. For the CDR3, the DNA is TGCGCCAGCAGCTCTGGGGACAGTGTGTATGGCTACACCTTC. This gives the protein CASSSGDSVYGYTF.

The genes are TRBV10-3 and TRBJ2-3; 8 bases line up with TRBD2. CDR3 length equals 15 residues. With V trimmed by 10 bases and J by 2 bases, 11 bases remained unmatched. The germline V gene has CDR1 ENHRY and CDR2 SYGVKD. The CDR3 protein is CATREGTSNTDTQYF. CDR3 DNA: TGTGCCACCCGGGAGGGGACTAGTAACACAGATACGCAGTATTTT.

This clone has just a few counts. The rearrangement uses TRBV6-5 and TRBJ2-2, with unresolved D. The CDR3 contains 14 residues. Trimming cost V 2 bases and J 4 bases, with 8 bases left between them. Germline assignment: CDR1 MNHEY and CDR2 SVGAGI. CDR3 in DNA: TGTGCCAGCAGTTACAGGCAGCGCACCGGGGAGCTGTTTTTT. Protein sequence: CASSYRQRTGELFF.

V and J are TRBV6-5 and TRBJ1-1; 7 nucleotides align to TRBD1. The germline V gene has CDR1 MNHEY and CDR2 SVGAGI. V lost 6 bases to trimming and J lost 1 base; unmatched junction nucleotides: 5. CDR3 length: 14 residues. Here the CDR3 DNA reads TGTGCCAGCAGGACAGGGTTGGAGAACACTGAAGCTTTCTTT. This gives the protein CASRTGLENTEAFF.

This clone showed up just a few times. This rearrangement joins TRBV5-1 to TRBJ1-4, with 10 bases fitting TRBD1. CDR3 length: 16 residues. The germline CDR1 and CDR2 sequences are SGHRS and YFSETQ. V shed 0 bases and J 7 bases; nucleotides not matched to a gene: 6. This CDR3 reads CASSLGDRGFGEKLFF. The CDR3 DNA follows: TGCGCCAGCAGCTTGGGGGACAGGGGTTTCGGTGAAAAACTGTTTTTT. Supplemented by reference TRBV5-1 and TRBJ1-4, the full variable domain reads KAGVTQTPRYLIKTRGQQVTLSCSPISGHRSVSWYQQTPGQGLQFLFEYFSETQRNKGNFPGRFSGRQFSNSRSEMNVSTLELGDSALYLCASSLGDRGFGEKLFFGSGTQLSVL.

The CDR3 reads CASKEGISPSYNEQFF. CDR3 sequence (DNA): TGTGCCAGCAAAGAGGGCATCTCCCCCTCCTACAATGAGCAGTTCTTC. This rearrangement joins TRBV2 to TRBJ2-1; possible D gene TRBD2, 5 bases. CDR3 length: 16 residues. V dropped 7 bases and J dropped 0 bases, with 16 bases sitting between them. The germline V gene encodes CDR1 SNHLY and CDR2 FYNNEI.

This clone is a singleton in its sample. The V call is TRBV30, the J call TRBJ2-3; TRBD2 might be the D (6 bases). V lost 0 bases and J lost 3, with 19 bases in between. The V gene's germline CDR1 is GTSNPN and CDR2 SVGIG (reference sequence). This CDR3 has 17 residues. DNA of the CDR3: TGTGCCTGGAGTGTACGCTCGGGCGGGGCGGGAACAGATACGCAGTATTTT. This codes for CAWSVRSGGAGTDTQYF.

The V and J genes are TRBV7-2 and TRBJ1-6, with a tentative D call TRBD1 (5 bases). V shed 3 bases and J shed 4 bases, with 10 bases lying between them. This CDR3 is built from 15 residues. In germline, CDR1 is SGHTA, CDR2 FQGNSA. CDR3 in DNA: TGTGCCAGCAGCTTCCTGACAGATTATAATTCACCCCTCCACTTT. This translates into CASSFLTDYNSPLHF. Supplemented by reference TRBV7-2 and TRBJ1-6, the full variable domain reads GAGVSQSPSNKVTEKGKDVELRCDPISGHTALYWYRQSLGQGLEFLIYFQGNSAPDKSGLPSDRFSAERTGGSVSTLTIQRTQQEDSAVYLCASSFLTDYNSPLHFGNGTRLTVT.

V usage is TRBV12-3 or TRBV12-4 and J usage is TRBJ1-2, with D possibly TRBD1 on 5 matching bases. The V and J ends lost 3 bases and 5 bases respectively, with 10 bases between them. This CDR3 contains 13 residues. The CDR3 sequence: CASSFLKGYGYTF. The CDR3 DNA reads as TGTGCCAGCAGTTTTTTGAAGGGGTATGGCTACACCTTC.

The chain employs TRBV25-1 and TRBJ2-1, with 7 bases fitting TRBD2. V shed 1 base, J shed 0 bases, and the junction held 0 bases outside the gene matches. The CDR3 covers 15 residues. From germline, CDR1 is MGHDK and CDR2 SYGVNS. CDR3 nucleotides: TGTGCCAGCAGTGAATGGGGGGGCTCCTACAATGAGCAGTTCTTC. It encodes CASSEWGGSYNEQFF.

The V gene is TRBV11-2, the J gene TRBJ2-1; TRBD2 agrees at 10 bases. V shed 5 bases and J 7 bases; nucleotides not matched to a gene: 2. There are 13 residues in the CDR3. Germline-derived CDR1 and CDR2 are SGHAT and FQNNGV. CDR3 loop: CASSHSGGNEQFF. The DNA of the CDR3 is TGTGCCAGCAGCCATAGCGGGGGGAATGAGCAGTTCTTC.

The chain joins TRBV4-1 to TRBJ1-6; tentative D call: TRBD1 (6 bases). V was trimmed by 2 bases and J by 0 bases, leaving 17 bases between them. Germline V lookup: CDR1 MGHRA, CDR2 YSYEKL. The CDR3 sequence is 19 residues long. Here the CDR3 DNA reads TGCGCCAGCAGCCAATCCCCCCAGGGGATACACTCCTATAATTCACCCCTCCACTTT. Its protein is CASSQSPQGIHSYNSPLHF.

V is TRBV5-6 and J is TRBJ1-6, with 11 bases matching TRBD1. The V segment lost 4 bases and the J segment 9 bases; nucleotides outside the gene matches: 9. The germline V gene has CDR1 SGHDT and CDR2 YYEEEE. There are 16 residues in the CDR3. CDR3 coding DNA: TGTGCCAGCAGCCTCGGGACAGGGGGAGGCAGTTCACCCCTCCACTTT. It encodes CASSLGTGGGSSPLHF.

V usage is TRBV4-1 and J usage is TRBJ1-1, with a weak D call TRBD1 (5 bases). V lost 0 bases to trimming and J lost 3 bases, with 14 bases between them. The CDR3 is 16 amino acids. Per the germline V gene, CDR1 is MGHRA and CDR2 is YSYEKL. The CDR3 reads CASSQEQRGGYTEAFF. Here the CDR3 DNA reads TGCGCCAGCAGCCAAGAACAGAGGGGAGGGTACACTGAAGCTTTCTTT.

V gene TRBV2 combines with J gene TRBJ2-1; 14 bases are shared with TRBD2. V was pared by 6 bases and J by 5 bases, with 3 bases of the junction left unmatched. Per the germline V gene, CDR1 is SNHLY and CDR2 is FYNNEI. CDR3 length equals 15 residues. CDR3 in amino acids: CASRTSGGANNEQFF. CDR3 DNA: TGTGCCAGCAGGACTAGCGGGGGGGCTAACAATGAGCAGTTCTTC.

This chain uses TRBV12-5 with TRBJ2-7; perhaps TRBD1 as D (5 bases). V dropped 1 base and J dropped 10 bases, with 11 bases sitting between them. Per the germline V gene, CDR1 is LGHNT and CDR2 is FRNRAP. The CDR3 has 12 amino acids. The CDR3 nucleotides are TGTGCTAGTGGTTTGGATCAGGGTTCCCAGTACTTC. It yields the protein CASGLDQGSQYF.

The gene calls are TRBV7-8 and TRBJ1-2; the D is unclear. The V and J ends lost 5 bases and 8 bases respectively, with 15 bases between them. The CDR3 consists of 13 residues. Germline V gene lookup returns CDR1 SGHVS and CDR2 FQNEAQ. CDR3 DNA: TGTGCCAGCAGCAGCGAAAAGAAGCGGGGCTACACCTTC. Translation: CASSSEKKRGYTF. The complete variable domain, with remaining parts taken from reference TRBV7-8 and TRBJ1-2, reads GAGVSQSPRYKVAKRGQDVALRCDPISGHVSLFWYQQALGQGPEFLTYFQNEAQLDKSGLPSDRFFAERPEGSVSTLKIQRTQQEDSAVYLCASSSEKKRGYTFGSGTRLTVV.

The chain recombines TRBV19 with TRBJ2-1; D is perhaps TRBD1 (6 bases). V lost 5 bases, J lost 2 bases, and 10 bases lay in between. This CDR3 is built from 14 residues. Germline values: CDR1 LNHDA, CDR2 SQIVND (reference sequence). Here the CDR3 DNA reads TGTGCCAGTAGTCCCGGGACACCCTACAATGAGCAGTTCTTC. Amino acids: CASSPGTPYNEQFF.

The chain is built from TRBV3-1 (or the pseudogene TRBV3-2) and TRBJ2-7; 10 bases align to TRBD1. Per the germline V gene, CDR1 is LGHDT and CDR2 is YNNKEL (reference sequence). The junction had 9 bases not matched to a gene; V was cut back by 5 bases and J by 5 bases. CDR3 size: 15 residues. The CDR3 nucleotides read TGTGCCAGCAGCTACCCCCGACAGGGGGCTAACGAGCAGTACTTC. It encodes CASSYPRQGANEQYF.

Only a few counts were recorded for this clone. J is TRBJ2-1 and V is TRBV9; D is ambiguous. The ends were cut back, 1 base at V and 10 bases at J, with 15 bases in the middle. Looked up from germline, CDR1 is SGDLS and CDR2 is YYNGEE. The CDR3 sequence is 14 residues long. CDR3 nucleotide sequence: TGTGCCAGCAGCGTAAGTCTGCTTGAGTCCGAGCAGTTCTTC. It codes for CASSVSLLESEQFF.

The V gene is TRBV5-1, the J gene TRBJ1-2, with 9 nucleotides matching TRBD1. The junction had 5 bases not matched to a gene; V was cut back by 3 bases and J by 8 bases. This CDR3 has 13 amino acids. Germline lookup yields CDR1 SGHRS and CDR2 YFSETQ. CDR3 amino acids: CASSYQGQGGYTF. DNA for the CDR3: TGCGCCAGCAGCTATCAGGGACAGGGCGGCTACACCTTC.